This T cell receptor beta chain is from a study of memory B cells and T cells in multiple sclerosis (dated by TCRdb to 2016 to 2018). The study in broad terms: The study compared the TCR beta repertoires of autoproliferating peripheral T cells with those of brain lesion-infiltrating T cells in multiple sclerosis patients. Two multiple sclerosis patients, for whom either brain lesions at autopsy or brain-infiltrating cells from biopsy were available, were included in TCR sequencing.

V has 6 bases trimmed and J has 5 bases trimmed; junction bases matching no gene number 7. The cysteine opens and the phenylalanine closes a CDR3 of 14 amino acids. CDR3 DNA only is kept here, 42 bases in frame from base 1. The CDR1 and CDR2 encoded by the germline V gene (reference sequence) are MNHEY and SMNVEV. Genomic DNA was extracted, and the immunoSEQ Platform was used to amplify TCRbeta CDR3 regions from that DNA. Multiplex PCR, high-throughput sequencing and a vendor bioinformatics pipeline were combined in the immunoSEQ assay. The original pipeline was this. Non-productive sequences and CDR3s shorter than 4 amino acids were removed, and clonotype frequencies were recalculated per sample. In immunoSEQ Analyzer 2.0, shared clonotypes were identified as identical CDR3 amino acid, V gene and J gene sequences. Repertoire overlap was normalized by dividing shared clonotype counts by the product of both clone-set sizes, with the result scaled by 1000 into arbitrary units. This immuneACCESS table, as held by TCRdb, lists in-frame sequences with V and J called but not all clones. Of the missing ones, under half trace to an unresolved V gene in checked studies; the others have no known cause. V, J and clone size are those of that table, while D and trimming were read from the DNA. For this sample the table gives roughly 12,000 clones, of which 70% to 90% were detected only once. 2.8% of the sample comes from the top ten.

The investigation overall reported the following: Because clone-set sizes varied across compartments, the counts of shared clonotypes were affected, making normalization necessary.

Autoproliferating (CFSEdim) and non-proliferating (CFSEhi) T cell fractions were sequenced separately after stimulus-free culture of CFSE-labeled PBMCs. Altogether, about 5.5x10^7 CFSE-labeled PBMCs were kept in culture for more than 6 days with no stimulus, after which the replicate wells were combined. PBMCs were labeled with around 0.45 uM CFSE and were cultured without exogenous stimuli in serum-free AIM-V medium. PBMCs were isolated by Ficoll density gradient centrifugation and were cryopreserved before use. Using a FACSAria III, live 7-AAD-negative cells were sorted, then washed with PBS and stored frozen at -80 degrees C as dry pellets. Details on this clone: It has no known antigen specificity. Base qualities are not at hand, and no much larger clone is one base apart.

The source material was PBMCs from blood kept in culture. The sequence is built from TRBV27 and TRBJ1-5; 7 junctional bases match TRBD1. This sequence was found in a human donor with multiple sclerosis. The DNA sequence is as follows: TGTGCCAGCAGGGGACAGAATTTTCATCAGCCCCAGCATTTT. The resulting protein is CASRGQNFHQPQHF.